The rows below give T cell receptor beta chains drawn from one sample of a study of identical twins. TCRdb reanalysed the 5' RACE reads using MiXCR and keeps one entry per CDR3 protein. The sample holds about 500,000 distinct CDR3 sequences; around an eighth are singletons and the top ten take around 0.98%. A further study also used this sample, focusing on yellow fever vaccine responses in identical twins.

Sample: CD4+ T cells sorted from blood. The receptors shown here come from a woman younger than 35 in good health. The CDR3 runs from the conserved cysteine through the conserved F or W.

J: TRBJ1-1; V: TRBV5-1; length: 14; CDR3: CASSLVTGNTEAFF
J: TRBJ2-7; V: TRBV7-9; length: 12; CDR3: CASSLMVGTEIF
J: TRBJ2-4; V: TRBV3-1; length: 15; CDR3: CASSQDAISKNIQYF
J: TRBJ2-7; V: TRBV20-1; length: 12; CDR3: CSARDTVYEQYF
J: TRBJ2-1; V: TRBV6-5; length: 14; CDR3: CASSYSAGGPLRFF
J: TRBJ2-3; V: TRBV7-8; length: 15; CDR3: CASSTGTGKTDTQYF
J: TRBJ2-5; V: TRBV3-1; length: 15; CDR3: CASSQLGRGQETQYF
J: TRBJ2-4; V: TRBV4-1; length: 15; CDR3: CASSQESEPKNIQYF
J: TRBJ1-2; V: TRBV6-5; length: 15; CDR3: CASSSQPGQNYGYTF
J: TRBJ2-5; V: TRBV6-1; length: 13; CDR3: CASSDGLQETQYF
J: TRBJ2-3; V: TRBV5-1; length: 13; CDR3: CASSTLSTDTQYF
J: TRBJ1-1; V: TRBV3-1; length: 14; CDR3: CASSQKSLNTEAFF
J: TRBJ1-1; V: TRBV3-1; length: 11; CDR3: CASSPGQKTFF
J: TRBJ1-1; V: TRBV7-9; length: 15; CDR3: CASSLEAIMNTEAFF
J: TRBJ2-7; V: TRBV7-2; length: 14; CDR3: CASSLRVSSYEQYF
J: TRBJ2-3; V: TRBV29-1; length: 10; CDR3: CSVAQNTQYF
J: TRBJ1-1; V: TRBV6-2/TRBV6-3; length: 13; CDR3: CASRQGARTEAFF
J: TRBJ2-5; V: TRBV29-1; length: 12; CDR3: CSGLTGQETQYF
J: TRBJ2-7; V: TRBV5-1; length: 13; CDR3: CASSLDGGTWQYF
J: TRBJ1-5; V: TRBV4-1; length: 17; CDR3: CASSQGPGARAGQPQHF
J: TRBJ2-3; V: TRBV7-3; length: 14; CDR3: CASSPWEETDTQYF
J: TRBJ2-2; V: TRBV20-1; length: 13; CDR3: CSARAPYTGELFF
J: TRBJ1-5; V: TRBV2; length: 13; CDR3: CASSGRGNQPQHF
J: TRBJ2-5; V: TRBV5-1; length: 15; CDR3: CASSLRTSGQETQYF
J: TRBJ2-5; V: TRBV6-2/TRBV6-3; length: 13; CDR3: CATEDRAFGAQYF
J: TRBJ1-1; V: TRBV5-6; length: 12; CDR3: CASTRTGAEAFF
J: TRBJ1-5; V: TRBV12-3/TRBV12-4; length: 15; CDR3: CASSLGQGVSQPQHF
J: TRBJ2-2; V: TRBV4-3; length: 13; CDR3: CASSQAPDGELFF
J: TRBJ1-4; V: TRBV20-1; length: 16; CDR3: CSATLDNRASNEKLFF
J: TRBJ2-2; V: TRBV6-1; length: 15; CDR3: CASSEAMGDTGELFF
J: TRBJ2-7; V: TRBV20-1; length: 13; CDR3: CSAKTPFTSEQYF
J: TRBJ2-2; V: TRBV27; length: 16; CDR3: CASSLWRGAGTGELFF
J: TRBJ2-1; V: TRBV20-1; length: 14; CDR3: CSARVRLSYNEQFF
J: TRBJ2-1; V: TRBV5-1; length: 14; CDR3: CASSLGKGDNEQFF
J: TRBJ1-5; V: TRBV6-1; length: 15; CDR3: CASRGMTGGDQPQHF
J: TRBJ2-2; V: TRBV6-1; length: 15; CDR3: CASRPRHITLGELFF
J: TRBJ1-2; V: TRBV12-3/TRBV12-4; length: 17; CDR3: CASSLILGRTTDYGYTF
J: TRBJ2-7; V: TRBV14; length: 24; CDR3: CASSPRPVIRGTGGLGLASYEQYF
J: TRBJ1-4; V: TRBV18; length: 12; CDR3: CASSPAAEKLFF
J: TRBJ2-5; V: TRBV29-1; length: 15; CDR3: CSVTGRLQERGSQYF
J: TRBJ2-1; V: TRBV20-1; length: 17; CDR3: CSARDWRGTRAYNEQFF
J: TRBJ2-5; V: TRBV12-3/TRBV12-4; length: 14; CDR3: CASSLPTTMGTQYF
J: TRBJ1-1; V: TRBV20-1; length: 13; CDR3: CSASWRLNTEAFF
J: TRBJ1-2; V: TRBV5-1; length: 14; CDR3: CASSQDGTNYGYTF
J: TRBJ2-1; V: TRBV29-1; length: 12; CDR3: CSVVYSFNEQFF
J: TRBJ2-7; V: TRBV6-5; length: 15; CDR3: CASSYPGTAASEQYF
J: TRBJ2-3; V: TRBV28; length: 13; CDR3: CASSLRYPDTQYF
J: TRBJ2-7; V: TRBV9; length: 17; CDR3: CASSEGMGRTKSYEQYF
J: TRBJ2-3; V: TRBV5-4; length: 13; CDR3: CASSSYGTDTQYF
J: TRBJ1-5; V: TRBV15; length: 14; CDR3: CATSRDSVSWPQHF
J: TRBJ2-7; V: TRBV4-1; length: 19; CDR3: CASSLRTSGGQPASYEQYF
J: TRBJ2-1; V: TRBV20-1; length: 15; CDR3: CSARDVLGRYNEQFF
J: TRBJ2-3; V: TRBV5-6; length: 13; CDR3: CASSRVTPDTQYF
J: TRBJ1-5; V: TRBV5-5; length: 18; CDR3: CASSFRDRGGVNNQPQHF
J: TRBJ2-3; V: TRBV5-1; length: 15; CDR3: CASSLGQGGSDTQYF
J: TRBJ2-3; V: TRBV6-5; length: 15; CDR3: CASSYSDRGSDTQYF
J: TRBJ1-2; V: TRBV4-1; length: 14; CDR3: CASSETLRHYGYTF
J: TRBJ2-1; V: TRBV4-3; length: 14; CDR3: CASSHELFDYEQFF
J: TRBJ2-3; V: TRBV5-1; length: 13; CDR3: CASENGGTDTQYF